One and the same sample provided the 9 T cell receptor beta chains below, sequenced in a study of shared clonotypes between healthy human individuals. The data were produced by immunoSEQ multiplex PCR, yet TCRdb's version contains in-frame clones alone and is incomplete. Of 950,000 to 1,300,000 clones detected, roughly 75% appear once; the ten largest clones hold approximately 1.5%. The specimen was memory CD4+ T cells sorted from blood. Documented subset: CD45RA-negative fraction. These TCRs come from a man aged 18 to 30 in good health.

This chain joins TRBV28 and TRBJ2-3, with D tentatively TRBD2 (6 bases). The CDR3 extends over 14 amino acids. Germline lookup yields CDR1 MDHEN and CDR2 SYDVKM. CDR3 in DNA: TGTGCTTCAGGCTGGAGTGGAGGGACAGATACGCAGTATTTT. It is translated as CASGWSGGTDTQYF.

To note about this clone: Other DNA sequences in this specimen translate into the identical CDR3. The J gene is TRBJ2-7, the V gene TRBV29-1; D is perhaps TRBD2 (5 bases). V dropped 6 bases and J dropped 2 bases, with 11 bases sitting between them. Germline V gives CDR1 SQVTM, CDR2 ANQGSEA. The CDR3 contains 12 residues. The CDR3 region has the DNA TGCAGCGTCTCGACGGGAACCTACGAGCAGTACTTC. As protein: CSVSTGTYEQYF.

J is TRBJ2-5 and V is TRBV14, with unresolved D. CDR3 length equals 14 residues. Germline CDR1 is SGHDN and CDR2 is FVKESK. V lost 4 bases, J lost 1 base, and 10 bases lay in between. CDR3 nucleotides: TGTGCCAGCAGCCCCCTTACGGCCCAAGAGACCCAGTACTTC. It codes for CASSPLTAQETQYF. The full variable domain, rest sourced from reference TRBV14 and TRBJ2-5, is EAGVTQFPSHSVIEKGQTVTLRCDPISGHDNLYWYRRVMGKEIKFLLHFVKESKQDESGMPNNRFLAERTGGTYSTLKVQPAELEDSGVYFCASSPLTAQETQYFGPGTRLLVL.

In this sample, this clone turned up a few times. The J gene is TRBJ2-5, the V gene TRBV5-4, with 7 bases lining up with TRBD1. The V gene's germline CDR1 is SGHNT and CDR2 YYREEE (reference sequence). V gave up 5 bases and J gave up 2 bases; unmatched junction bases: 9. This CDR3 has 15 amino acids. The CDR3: CASSLLDRVQETQYF. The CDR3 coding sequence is TGTGCCAGCAGTCTACTAGACAGGGTACAAGAGACCCAGTACTTC.

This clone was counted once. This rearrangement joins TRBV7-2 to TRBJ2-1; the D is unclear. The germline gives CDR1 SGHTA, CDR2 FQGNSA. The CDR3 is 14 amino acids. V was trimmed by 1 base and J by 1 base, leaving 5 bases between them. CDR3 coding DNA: TGTGCCAGCAGCTTAGAGAGTTCCTACAATGAGCAGTTCTTC. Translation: CASSLESSYNEQFF.

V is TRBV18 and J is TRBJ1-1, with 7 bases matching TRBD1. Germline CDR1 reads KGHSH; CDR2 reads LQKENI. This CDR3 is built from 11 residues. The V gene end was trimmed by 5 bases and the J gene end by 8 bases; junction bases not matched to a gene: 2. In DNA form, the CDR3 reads TGTGCCAGCTCAAAGGACAGGGAAGCTTTCTTT. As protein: CASSKDREAFF.

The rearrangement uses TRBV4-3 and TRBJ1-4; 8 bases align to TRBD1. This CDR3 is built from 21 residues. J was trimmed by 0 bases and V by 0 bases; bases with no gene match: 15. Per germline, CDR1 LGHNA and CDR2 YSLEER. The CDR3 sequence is CASSQDLWQGADRATNEKLFF. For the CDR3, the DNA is TGCGCCAGCAGCCAAGATCTCTGGCAGGGGGCAGATCGAGCAACTAATGAAAAACTGTTTTTT.

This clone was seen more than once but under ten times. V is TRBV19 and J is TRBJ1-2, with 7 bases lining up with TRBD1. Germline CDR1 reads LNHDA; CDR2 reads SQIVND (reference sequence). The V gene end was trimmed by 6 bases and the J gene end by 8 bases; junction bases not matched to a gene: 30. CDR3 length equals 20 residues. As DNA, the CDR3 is TGTGCCAGTAGGACAATATCCCGGGACAGTAAGGCGCTATCGACTAGAGGCTACACCTTC. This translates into CASRTISRDSKALSTRGYTF.

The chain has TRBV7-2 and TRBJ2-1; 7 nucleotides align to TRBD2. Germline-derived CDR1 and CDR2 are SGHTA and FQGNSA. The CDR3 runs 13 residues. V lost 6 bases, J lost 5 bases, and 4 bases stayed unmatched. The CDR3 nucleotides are TGTGCCAGCAGTACGACTAGCCACAATGAGCAGTTCTTC. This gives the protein CASSTTSHNEQFF. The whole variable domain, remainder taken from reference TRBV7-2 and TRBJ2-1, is GAGVSQSPSNKVTEKGKDVELRCDPISGHTALYWYRQSLGQGLEFLIYFQGNSAPDKSGLPSDRFSAERTGGSVSTLTIQRTQQEDSAVYLCASSTTSHNEQFFGPGTRLTVL.